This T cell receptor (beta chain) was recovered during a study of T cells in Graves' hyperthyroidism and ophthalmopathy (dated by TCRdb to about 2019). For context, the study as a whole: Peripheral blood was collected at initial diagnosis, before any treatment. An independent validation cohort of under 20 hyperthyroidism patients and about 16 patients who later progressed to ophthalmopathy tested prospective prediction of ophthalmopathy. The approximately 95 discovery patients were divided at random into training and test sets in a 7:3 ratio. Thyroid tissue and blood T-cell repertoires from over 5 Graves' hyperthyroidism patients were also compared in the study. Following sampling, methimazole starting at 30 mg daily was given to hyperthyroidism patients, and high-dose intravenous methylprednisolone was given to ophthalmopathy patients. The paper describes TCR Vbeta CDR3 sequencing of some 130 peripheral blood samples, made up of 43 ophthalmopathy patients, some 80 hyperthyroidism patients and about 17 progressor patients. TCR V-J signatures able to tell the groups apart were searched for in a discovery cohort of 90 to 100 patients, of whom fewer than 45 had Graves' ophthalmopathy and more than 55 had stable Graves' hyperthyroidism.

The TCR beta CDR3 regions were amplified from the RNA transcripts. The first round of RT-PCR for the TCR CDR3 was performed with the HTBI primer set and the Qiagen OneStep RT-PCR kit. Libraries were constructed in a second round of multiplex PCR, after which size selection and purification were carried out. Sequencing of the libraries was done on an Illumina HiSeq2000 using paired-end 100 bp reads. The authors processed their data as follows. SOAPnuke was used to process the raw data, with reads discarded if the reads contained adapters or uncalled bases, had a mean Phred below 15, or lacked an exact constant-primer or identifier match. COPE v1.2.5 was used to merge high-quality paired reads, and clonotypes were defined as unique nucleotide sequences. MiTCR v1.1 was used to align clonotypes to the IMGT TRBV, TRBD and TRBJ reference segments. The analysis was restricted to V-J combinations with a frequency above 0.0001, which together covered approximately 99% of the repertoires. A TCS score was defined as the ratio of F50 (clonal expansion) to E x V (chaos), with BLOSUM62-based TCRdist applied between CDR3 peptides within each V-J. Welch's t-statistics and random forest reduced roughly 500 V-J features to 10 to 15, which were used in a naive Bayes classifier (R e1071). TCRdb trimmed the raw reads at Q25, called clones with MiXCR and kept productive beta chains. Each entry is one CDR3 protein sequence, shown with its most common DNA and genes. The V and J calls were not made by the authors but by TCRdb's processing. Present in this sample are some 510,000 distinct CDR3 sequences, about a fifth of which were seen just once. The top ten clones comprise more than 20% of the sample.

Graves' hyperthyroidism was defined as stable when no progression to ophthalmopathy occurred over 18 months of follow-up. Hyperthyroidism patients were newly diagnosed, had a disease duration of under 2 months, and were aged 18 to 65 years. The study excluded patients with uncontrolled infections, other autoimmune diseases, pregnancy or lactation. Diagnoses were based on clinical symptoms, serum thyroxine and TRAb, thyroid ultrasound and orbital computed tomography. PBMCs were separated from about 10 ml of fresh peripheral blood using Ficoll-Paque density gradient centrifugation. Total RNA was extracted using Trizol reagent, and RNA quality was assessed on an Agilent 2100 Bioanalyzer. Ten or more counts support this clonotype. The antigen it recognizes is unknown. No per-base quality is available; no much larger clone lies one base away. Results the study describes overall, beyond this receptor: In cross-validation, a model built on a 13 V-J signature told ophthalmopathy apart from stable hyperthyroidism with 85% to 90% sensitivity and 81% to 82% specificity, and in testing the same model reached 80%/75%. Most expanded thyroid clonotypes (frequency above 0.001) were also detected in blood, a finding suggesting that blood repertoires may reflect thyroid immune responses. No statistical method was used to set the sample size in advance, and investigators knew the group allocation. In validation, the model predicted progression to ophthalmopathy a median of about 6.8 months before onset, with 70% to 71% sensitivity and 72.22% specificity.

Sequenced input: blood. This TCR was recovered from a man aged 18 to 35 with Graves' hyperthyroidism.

The encoded CDR3 is CASSYQDRKETQYF. The nucleotide sequence is TGTGCCAGCAGTTATCAGGACAGGAAAGAGACCCAGTACTTC. The chain employs TRBV28 and TRBJ2-5; a stretch of 7 junction bases matches TRBD1. The CDR3 contains 14 residues, cysteine and phenylalanine counted. CDR3 DNA only is kept here, 42 bases in frame from base 1. Taken from the germline V gene, the CDR1 and CDR2 loops are MDHEN and SYDVKM. V and J are trimmed by 4 bases and 3 bases, and the gene matches miss 5 bases of the junction.